This paragraph covers one T cell receptor beta chain sequence. The trim removed 5 bases at V and 6 bases at J, leaving 10 bases unmatched. CDR3 size: 14 residues. The germline V gene encodes CDR1 SGHVS and CDR2 FQNEAQ. This sample was taken from a study of glioma-infiltrating T cells. TCR alpha and beta CDR3 regions were amplified from RNA using iRepertoire nested multiplex PCR. Input was 100-400 ng of tissue mRNA or PBMC total RNA. MiXCR, applied by TCRdb to the multiplex PCR reads, yields one record per CDR3 protein. The top ten clones hold 30% to 35% of a sample with over 100,000 distinct CDR3 sequences, about 25% of them seen once.

The V and J genes are TRBV7-8 and TRBJ2-7; 7 bases fit TRBD2. The origin of this receptor is a human donor with low-grade glioma or glioblastoma, undergoing nonglioma brain surgery, or in good health (not recorded which). Sequenced input: glioma tissue, nonneoplastic brain tissue, or PBMCs (not recorded which). This chain's CDR3 is CASSPRGEYGEQYF. For the CDR3, the DNA is TGTGCCAGCAGCCCCCGGGGGGAATATGGCGAGCAGTACTTC.